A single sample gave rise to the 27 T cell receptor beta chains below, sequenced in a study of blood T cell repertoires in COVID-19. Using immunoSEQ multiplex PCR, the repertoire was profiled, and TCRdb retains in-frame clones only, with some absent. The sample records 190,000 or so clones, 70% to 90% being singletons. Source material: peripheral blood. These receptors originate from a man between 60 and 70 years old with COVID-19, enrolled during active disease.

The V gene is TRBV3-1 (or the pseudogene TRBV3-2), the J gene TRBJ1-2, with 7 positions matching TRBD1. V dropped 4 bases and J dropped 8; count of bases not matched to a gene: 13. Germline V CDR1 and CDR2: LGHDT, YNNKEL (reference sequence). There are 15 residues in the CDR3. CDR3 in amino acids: CASSLRGDSPLGYTF. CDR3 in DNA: TGTGCCAGCAGCCTTAGGGGGGACAGCCCCTTAGGCTACACCTTC.

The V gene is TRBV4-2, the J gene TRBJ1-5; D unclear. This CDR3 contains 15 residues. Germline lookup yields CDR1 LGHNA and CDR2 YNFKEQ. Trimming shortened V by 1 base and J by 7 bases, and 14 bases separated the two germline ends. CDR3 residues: CASSQGTGVEQPQHF. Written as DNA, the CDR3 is TGTGCCAGCAGCCAAGGAACCGGGGTCGAACAGCCCCAGCATTTT.

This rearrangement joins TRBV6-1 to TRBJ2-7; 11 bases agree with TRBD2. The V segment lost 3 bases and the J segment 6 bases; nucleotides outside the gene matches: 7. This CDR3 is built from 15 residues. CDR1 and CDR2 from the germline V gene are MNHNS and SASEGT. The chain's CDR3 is CASSELAGGWREQYF. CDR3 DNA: TGTGCCAGCAGTGAGCTAGCGGGAGGATGGCGCGAGCAGTACTTC.

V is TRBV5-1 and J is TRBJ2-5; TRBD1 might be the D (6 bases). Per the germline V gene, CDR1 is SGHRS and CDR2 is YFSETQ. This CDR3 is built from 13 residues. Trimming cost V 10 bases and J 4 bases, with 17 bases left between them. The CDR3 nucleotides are TGCGCCGGATCCAGGGGCGAGAGAGAGACCCAGTACTTC. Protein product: CAGSRGERETQYF.

The CDR3 bases are TGTGCCAGCAGCCCCGGGGGGGCATTGGGTGGCTACACCTTC. Its protein product is CASSPGGALGGYTF. This chain joins TRBV6-5 and TRBJ1-2; a weak D match, TRBD1 (6 bases). Germline V gives CDR1 MNHEY, CDR2 SVGAGI. V gave up 6 bases and J gave up 7 bases, with 18 bases separating them. The CDR3 extends over 14 amino acids.

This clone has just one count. The CDR3 bases are TGCAGCACGCTGACAGGGAAGAACACCGGGGAGCTGTTTTTT. Protein sequence: CSTLTGKNTGELFF. This sequence joins TRBV29-1 and TRBJ2-2, with 7 positions matching TRBD1. The CDR3 sequence is 14 residues long. V dropped 8 bases and J dropped 1; count of bases not matched to a gene: 7. Germline loops: CDR1 SQVTM, CDR2 ANQGSEA.

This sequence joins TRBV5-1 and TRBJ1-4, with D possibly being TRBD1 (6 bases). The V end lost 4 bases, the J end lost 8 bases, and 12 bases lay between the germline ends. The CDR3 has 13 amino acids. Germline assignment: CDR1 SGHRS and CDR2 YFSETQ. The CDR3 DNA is TGCGCCAGCAGCGAGGGGGGGCGAGAAAAACTGTTTTTT. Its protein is CASSEGGREKLFF.

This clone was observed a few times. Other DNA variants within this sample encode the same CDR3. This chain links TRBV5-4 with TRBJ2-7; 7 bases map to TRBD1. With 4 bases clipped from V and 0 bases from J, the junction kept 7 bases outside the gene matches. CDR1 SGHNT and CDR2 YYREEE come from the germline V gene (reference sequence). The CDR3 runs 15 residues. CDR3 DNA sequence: TGTGCCAGCAGCCGGGACAGCTCTAGCTCCTACGAGCAGTACTTC. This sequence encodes CASSRDSSSSYEQYF.

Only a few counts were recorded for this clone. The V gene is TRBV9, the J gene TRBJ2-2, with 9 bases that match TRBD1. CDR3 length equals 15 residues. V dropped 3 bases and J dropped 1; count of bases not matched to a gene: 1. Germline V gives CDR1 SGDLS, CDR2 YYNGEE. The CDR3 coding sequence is TGTGCCAGCAGCGCGGGACAGGGGAACACCGGGGAGCTGTTTTTT. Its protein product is CASSAGQGNTGELFF.

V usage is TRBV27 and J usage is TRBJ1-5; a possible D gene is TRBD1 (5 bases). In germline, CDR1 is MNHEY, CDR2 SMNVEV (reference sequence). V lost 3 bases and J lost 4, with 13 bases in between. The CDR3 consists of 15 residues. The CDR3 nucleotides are TGTGCCAGCAGTTTTCTTACAGGCCCGAATCAGCCCCAGCATTTT. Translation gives CASSFLTGPNQPQHF.

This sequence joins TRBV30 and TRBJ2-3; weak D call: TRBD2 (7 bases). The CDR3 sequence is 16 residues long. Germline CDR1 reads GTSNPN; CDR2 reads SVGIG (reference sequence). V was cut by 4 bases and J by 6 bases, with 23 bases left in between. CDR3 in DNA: TGTGCCTGGACCCGAGGGGGGGCCGGGGGTAGCGATACGCAGTATTTT. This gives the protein CAWTRGGAGGSDTQYF.

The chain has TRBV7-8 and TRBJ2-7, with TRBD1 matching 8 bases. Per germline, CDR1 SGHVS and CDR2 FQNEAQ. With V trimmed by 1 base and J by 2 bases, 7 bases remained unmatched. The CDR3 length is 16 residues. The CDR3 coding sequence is TGTGCCAGCAGCTTAGTAGGGGGACAGGAGACCTACGAGCAGTACTTC. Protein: CASSLVGGQETYEQYF.

The CDR3 sequence: CASSPGQPNSPLHF. As DNA, the CDR3 is TGTGCCAGCTCACCGGGACAGCCTAATTCACCCCTCCACTTT. The J gene is TRBJ1-6, the V gene TRBV18, with TRBD1 matching over 7 bases. The V segment lost 3 bases and the J segment 6 bases; nucleotides outside the gene matches: 2. Germline V gene data show CDR1 as KGHSH and CDR2 as LQKENI. The CDR3 runs to 14 residues.

CDR3 in DNA: TGTGCCAGCAGTACCTACGGCGGACAGGGTGGCGAGCAGTACTTC. It is translated as CASSTYGGQGGEQYF. The V gene is TRBV2, the J gene TRBJ2-7, with 8 bases matching TRBD1. V gave up 5 bases and J gave up 6 bases; unmatched junction bases: 12. The CDR3 covers 15 residues. Germline CDR1 is SNHLY and CDR2 is FYNNEI.

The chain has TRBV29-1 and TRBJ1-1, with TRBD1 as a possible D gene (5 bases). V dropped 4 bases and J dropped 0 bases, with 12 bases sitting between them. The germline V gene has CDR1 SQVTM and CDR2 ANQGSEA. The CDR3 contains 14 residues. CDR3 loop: CSVARGGMNTEAFF. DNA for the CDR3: TGCAGCGTTGCCCGTGGGGGGATGAACACTGAAGCTTTCTTT.

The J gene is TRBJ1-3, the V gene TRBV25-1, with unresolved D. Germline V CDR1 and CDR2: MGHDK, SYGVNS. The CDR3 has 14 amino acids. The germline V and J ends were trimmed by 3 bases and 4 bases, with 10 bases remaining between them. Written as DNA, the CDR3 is TGTGCCAGCAGTGAGCCTCGGTTGGGAAACACCATATATTTT. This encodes CASSEPRLGNTIYF.

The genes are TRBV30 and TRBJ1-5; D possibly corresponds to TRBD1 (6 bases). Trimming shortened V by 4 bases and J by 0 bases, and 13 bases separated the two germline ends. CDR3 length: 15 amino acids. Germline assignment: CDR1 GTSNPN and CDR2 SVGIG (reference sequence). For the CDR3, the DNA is TGTGCCTGGACCCCCCGGGGACATAGCAATCAGCCCCAGCATTTT. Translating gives CAWTPRGHSNQPQHF. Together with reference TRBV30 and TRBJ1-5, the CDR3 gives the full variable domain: SQTIHQWPATLVQPVGSPLSLECTVEGTSNPNLYWYRQAAGRGLQLLFYSVGIGQISSEVPQNLSASRPQDRQFILSSKKLLLSDSGFYLCAWTPRGHSNQPQHFGDGTRLSIL.

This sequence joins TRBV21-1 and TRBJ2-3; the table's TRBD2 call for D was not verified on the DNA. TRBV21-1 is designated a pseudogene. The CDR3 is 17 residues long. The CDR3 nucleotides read TGTGCCAGCAGCAAAGCGGGAGAGGGTCCCCTAGGAGGTCCGCAGTATTTT. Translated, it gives CASSKAGEGPLGGPQYF.

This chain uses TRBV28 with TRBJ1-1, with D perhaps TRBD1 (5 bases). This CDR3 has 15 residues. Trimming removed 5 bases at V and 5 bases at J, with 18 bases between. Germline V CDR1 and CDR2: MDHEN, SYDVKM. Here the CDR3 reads CASSPGDLPRTEAFF. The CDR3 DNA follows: TGTGCCAGCAGTCCTGGGGACTTACCGAGGACTGAAGCTTTCTTT.

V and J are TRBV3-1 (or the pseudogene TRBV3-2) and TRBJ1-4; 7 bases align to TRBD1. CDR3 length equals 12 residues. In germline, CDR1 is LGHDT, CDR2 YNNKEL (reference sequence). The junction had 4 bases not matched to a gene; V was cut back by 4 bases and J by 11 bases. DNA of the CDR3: TGTGCCAGCAGCCCCCGGGACAGTAAACTGTTTTTT. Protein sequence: CASSPRDSKLFF.

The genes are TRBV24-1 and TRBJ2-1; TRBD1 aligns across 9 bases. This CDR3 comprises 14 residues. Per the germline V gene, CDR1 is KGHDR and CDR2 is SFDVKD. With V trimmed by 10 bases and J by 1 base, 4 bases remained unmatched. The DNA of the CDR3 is TGTGCCACTGAGGGACAGGGATCCTACAATGAGCAGTTCTTC. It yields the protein CATEGQGSYNEQFF.

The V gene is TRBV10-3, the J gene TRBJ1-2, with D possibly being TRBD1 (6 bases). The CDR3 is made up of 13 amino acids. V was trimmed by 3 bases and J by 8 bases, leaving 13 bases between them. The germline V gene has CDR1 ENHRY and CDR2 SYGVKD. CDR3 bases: TGTGCCATCAGTGAATTTAACAGGGAAGGCTACACCTTC. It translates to CAISEFNREGYTF.

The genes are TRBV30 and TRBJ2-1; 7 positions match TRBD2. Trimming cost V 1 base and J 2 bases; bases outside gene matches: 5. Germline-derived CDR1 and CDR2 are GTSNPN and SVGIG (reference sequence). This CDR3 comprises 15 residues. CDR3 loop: CAWSGEGRAYNEQFF. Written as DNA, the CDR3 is TGTGCCTGGAGTGGGGAGGGCAGGGCCTACAATGAGCAGTTCTTC.

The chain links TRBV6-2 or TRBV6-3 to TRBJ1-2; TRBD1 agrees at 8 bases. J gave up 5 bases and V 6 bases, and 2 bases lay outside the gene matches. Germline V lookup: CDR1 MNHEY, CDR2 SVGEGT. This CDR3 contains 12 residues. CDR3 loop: CASSQGAYGYTF. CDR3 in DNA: TGTGCCAGCAGCCAGGGGGCTTATGGCTACACCTTC.

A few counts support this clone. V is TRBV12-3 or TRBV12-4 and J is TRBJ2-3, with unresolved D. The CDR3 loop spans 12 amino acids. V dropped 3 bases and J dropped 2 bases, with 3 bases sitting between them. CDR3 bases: TGTGCCAGCAGTTTCCTCACAGATACGCAGTATTTT. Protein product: CASSFLTDTQYF.

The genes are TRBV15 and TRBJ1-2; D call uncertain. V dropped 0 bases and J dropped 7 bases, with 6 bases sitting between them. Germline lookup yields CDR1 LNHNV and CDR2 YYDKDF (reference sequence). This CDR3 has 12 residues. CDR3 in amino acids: CATSRDRSGYTF. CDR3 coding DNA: TGTGCCACCAGCAGAGATAGGAGTGGCTACACCTTC. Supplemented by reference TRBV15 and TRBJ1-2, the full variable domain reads DAMVIQNPRYQVTQFGKPVTLSCSQTLNHNVMYWYQQKSSQAPKLLFHYYDKDFNNEADTPDNFQSRRPNTSFCFLDIRSPGLGDTAMYLCATSRDRSGYTFGSGTRLTVV.

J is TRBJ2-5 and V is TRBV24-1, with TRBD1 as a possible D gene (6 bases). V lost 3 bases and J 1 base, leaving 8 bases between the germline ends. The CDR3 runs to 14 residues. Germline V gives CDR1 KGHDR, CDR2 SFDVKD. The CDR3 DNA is TGTGCCACCAGTGATGCGGACAGCCAAGAGACCCAGTACTTC. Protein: CATSDADSQETQYF.